The rows below give T cell receptor beta chains drawn from one sample of a study of blood T cell repertoires in COVID-19. Assay: immunoSEQ multiplex PCR; the TCRdb copy retains only in-frame clones and omits some. Here the sample spans over 45,000 clones, approximately 90% being singletons. The sequencing input was peripheral blood. Source of these receptors: a man aged 45-60 years with acute or convalescent COVID-19. The CDR3 runs from the conserved cysteine through the conserved F or W. Each record gives: J gene, V gene, CDR3 protein.

j_gene: TRBJ1-2
v_gene: TRBV5-1
CDR3aa: CASSPSGSGTNYGYTF

j_gene: TRBJ2-7
v_gene: TRBV29-1
CDR3aa: CSVRTSGSSYEQYF

j_gene: TRBJ2-1
v_gene: TRBV27
CDR3aa: CASSLRGQGVNEQFF

j_gene: TRBJ1-2
v_gene: TRBV10-1
CDR3aa: CASSLTGNYGYTF

j_gene: TRBJ2-5
v_gene: TRBV6-4
CDR3aa: CASSDPGTRQETQYF

j_gene: TRBJ1-3
v_gene: TRBV11-2
CDR3aa: CASSFPGGNTIYF

j_gene: TRBJ1-1
v_gene: TRBV11-2
CDR3aa: CASSLDAAHSTEAFF

j_gene: TRBJ2-7
v_gene: TRBV7-6
CDR3aa: CASSPQLGGPREQYF

j_gene: TRBJ2-3
v_gene: TRBV6-5
CDR3aa: CASNREGTDTQYF

j_gene: TRBJ2-2
v_gene: TRBV12-5
CDR3aa: CASGLVSGAGELFF

j_gene: TRBJ2-1
v_gene: TRBV6-5
CDR3aa: CASRHSGKYNEQFF

j_gene: TRBJ2-1
v_gene: TRBV2
CDR3aa: CASRDRGTYNEQFF

j_gene: TRBJ2-2
v_gene: TRBV7-2
CDR3aa: CASSPEGLAGVRTGELFF

j_gene: TRBJ2-3
v_gene: TRBV5-4
CDR3aa: CASSPLAGAGTDTQYF

j_gene: TRBJ1-5
v_gene: TRBV10-3
CDR3aa: CAISEGTVSHQPQHF

j_gene: TRBJ1-1
v_gene: TRBV18
CDR3aa: CASSPTGNTEAFF

j_gene: TRBJ2-4
v_gene: TRBV7-9
CDR3aa: CASSSATGGKNIQYF

j_gene: TRBJ1-3
v_gene: TRBV6-4
CDR3aa: CASSDSRVLSGNTIYF

j_gene: TRBJ2-2
v_gene: TRBV6-5
CDR3aa: CASSRAGGELFF

j_gene: TRBJ2-1
v_gene: TRBV19
CDR3aa: CASKSWQDSYNEQFF

j_gene: TRBJ2-4
v_gene: TRBV28
CDR3aa: CASSLGDRVYQYF

j_gene: TRBJ2-7
v_gene: TRBV30
CDR3aa: CAWSGPGVGAGEQYF

j_gene: TRBJ2-7
v_gene: TRBV25-1
CDR3aa: CASSDSHTARFEQYF

j_gene: TRBJ1-1
v_gene: TRBV6-2/TRBV6-3
CDR3aa: CASSEGQGYTEAFF

j_gene: TRBJ2-4
v_gene: TRBV7-9
CDR3aa: CASSPPDREDIQYF

j_gene: TRBJ2-1
v_gene: TRBV5-4
CDR3aa: CASSLGASGYYYNEQFF

j_gene: TRBJ2-2
v_gene: TRBV9
CDR3aa: CASSVNTGLNTGELFF

j_gene: TRBJ2-3
v_gene: TRBV6-5
CDR3aa: CASSYRASGADTQYF

j_gene: TRBJ2-1
v_gene: TRBV19
CDR3aa: CASRQGGNNEQFF

j_gene: TRBJ2-5
v_gene: TRBV18
CDR3aa: CASSPRRGFQAVEQETQYF

j_gene: TRBJ2-1
v_gene: TRBV5-1
CDR3aa: CASSPDLRGGSRGEQFF

j_gene: TRBJ2-3
v_gene: TRBV15
CDR3aa: CATSGNAGTSSDTQYF

j_gene: TRBJ1-5
v_gene: TRBV12-3/TRBV12-4
CDR3aa: CASSWIRGQPQHF

j_gene: TRBJ2-1
v_gene: TRBV27
CDR3aa: CASSPLAGFSYNEQFF

j_gene: TRBJ2-1
v_gene: TRBV2
CDR3aa: CASRPGLGGYNEQFF

j_gene: TRBJ2-1
v_gene: TRBV18
CDR3aa: CASSPESVGYNEQFF

j_gene: TRBJ1-5
v_gene: TRBV7-9
CDR3aa: CASSLTGDGQPQHF

j_gene: TRBJ2-5
v_gene: TRBV19
CDR3aa: CASSMTEETQYF

j_gene: TRBJ2-7
v_gene: TRBV5-6
CDR3aa: CASSLGATSYEQYF

j_gene: TRBJ2-1
v_gene: TRBV7-9
CDR3aa: CASSGWTSGSYNEQFF

j_gene: TRBJ2-3
v_gene: TRBV7-7
CDR3aa: CASSSLQGADTQYF

j_gene: TRBJ1-5
v_gene: TRBV1
CDR3aa: CTSSQGQGAGNQPQHF

j_gene: TRBJ2-5
v_gene: TRBV5-1
CDR3aa: CASSGGWLSGETQYF

j_gene: TRBJ1-1
v_gene: TRBV5-6
CDR3aa: CASSLQGTMNTEAFF

j_gene: TRBJ2-5
v_gene: TRBV6-6
CDR3aa: CASSRSGTSGSQETQYF

j_gene: TRBJ1-4
v_gene: TRBV29-1
CDR3aa: CSVEEWTGTSTNEKLFF

j_gene: TRBJ1-1
v_gene: TRBV5-5
CDR3aa: CASSSRGLETEAFF

j_gene: TRBJ2-3
v_gene: TRBV24-1
CDR3aa: CATSDQGTGQDTQYF

j_gene: TRBJ1-2
v_gene: TRBV19
CDR3aa: CASSKIRTGNYGYTF

j_gene: TRBJ1-3
v_gene: TRBV27
CDR3aa: CASSLSLPQFGNTIYF

j_gene: TRBJ2-1
v_gene: TRBV5-6
CDR3aa: CASSLGTGTSGSEQFF

j_gene: TRBJ1-6
v_gene: TRBV12-3/TRBV12-4
CDR3aa: CASGTGPNSPLHF

j_gene: TRBJ2-2
v_gene: TRBV14
CDR3aa: CASSPPAGWTGELFF

j_gene: TRBJ1-1
v_gene: TRBV20-1
CDR3aa: CSARTGTLTFF

j_gene: TRBJ2-7
v_gene: TRBV6-2/TRBV6-3
CDR3aa: CASSPPGLAGGPHEQYF